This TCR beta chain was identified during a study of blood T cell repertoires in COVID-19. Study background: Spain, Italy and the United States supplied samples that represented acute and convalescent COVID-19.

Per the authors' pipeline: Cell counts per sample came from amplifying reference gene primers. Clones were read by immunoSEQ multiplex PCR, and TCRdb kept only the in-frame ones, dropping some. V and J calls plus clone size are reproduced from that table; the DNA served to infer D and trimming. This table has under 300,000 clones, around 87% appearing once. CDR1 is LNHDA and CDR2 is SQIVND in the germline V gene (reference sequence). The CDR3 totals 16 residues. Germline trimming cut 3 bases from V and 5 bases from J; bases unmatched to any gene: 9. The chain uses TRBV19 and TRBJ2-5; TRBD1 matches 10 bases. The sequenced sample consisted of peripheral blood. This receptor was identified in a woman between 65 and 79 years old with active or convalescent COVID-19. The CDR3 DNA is TGTGCCAGTAGTATTGATTTGGACAGGGGGGATGAGACCCAGTACTTC. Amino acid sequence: CASSIDLDRGDETQYF.